Listed here are 20 T cell receptor beta chains from one sample, sequenced in a study of T cell repertoires in cytomegalovirus infection. Each CDR3 protein is one row after TCRdb ran MiXCR on the reads. Found here are approximately 910,000 distinct CDR3 sequences, more than 25% of them singletons; the top ten hold more than 12%. These receptors' antigens are unknown. Sequenced material: cultured CD8+ T cells from PBMCs, taken from culture after CMV antigen stimulation. The receptor set was obtained from a human donor in good health (CMV status not recorded). Some clones in this sample may be carry-over from other donors' samples.

The J gene is TRBJ2-5, the V gene TRBV6-2 or TRBV6-3; 13 bases align to TRBD2. The CDR3 runs 16 residues. V shed 5 bases and J 0 bases; nucleotides not matched to a gene: 3. From germline, CDR1 is MNHEY and CDR2 SVGEGT. CDR3 amino acids: CASSELAGGDQETQYF. The CDR3 DNA reads as TGTGCCAGCAGTGAACTAGCGGGGGGGGACCAAGAGACCCAGTACTTC.

The gene calls are TRBV20-1 and TRBJ2-7; 8 bases are a match to TRBD1. The CDR3 has 13 amino acids. Germline assignment: CDR1 DFQATT and CDR2 SNEGSKA (reference sequence). Trimming cost V 4 bases and J 2 bases; bases outside gene matches: 4. CDR3 sequence reads: CSATRGQAYEQYF. As DNA, the CDR3 is TGCAGTGCTACCAGGGGGCAGGCCTACGAGCAGTACTTC.

This clonotype was seen a single time. The gene calls are TRBV19 and TRBJ2-3; either TRBD1 or TRBD2 may supply D (5 bases each). CDR1 and CDR2 from the germline V gene are LNHDA and SQIVND (reference sequence). This CDR3 spans 14 amino acids. Trimming took off 3 bases at V and 0 bases at J, with 7 bases between the two ends. The CDR3 coding sequence is TGTGCCAGTAGTATGGGACCTAGCACAGATACGCAGTATTTT. Its translation: CASSMGPSTDTQYF.

In its sample, this clonotype was seen a few times. The rearrangement links TRBV4-1 to TRBJ1-2; no reliable D call. The CDR3 is 15 amino acids. Germline CDR1 reads MGHRA; CDR2 reads YSYEKL. The V gene lost 0 bases and the J gene lost 1 base, with 9 bases spanning the gap. The CDR3 nucleotides are TGCGCCAGCAGCCAAGATCAAAGCCATAACTATGGCTACACCTTC. This sequence encodes CASSQDQSHNYGYTF.

This clonotype was seen more than once but under ten times. The gene calls are TRBV6-1 and TRBJ2-4; 7 bases agree with TRBD1. The V and J ends lost 10 bases and 0 bases, in that order; junction bases with no gene match: 6. The CDR3 is 14 residues long. The germline V gene encodes CDR1 MNHNS and CDR2 SASEGT. The CDR3 coding sequence is TGTGCCATCCCAGGACAGGTAGCCAAAAACATTCAGTACTTC. It yields the protein CAIPGQVAKNIQYF.

This clonotype has more than one count but fewer than ten. This chain links TRBV11-2 with TRBJ2-3; 8 bases line up with TRBD2. Germline CDR1 and CDR2: SGHAT and FQNNGV. The CDR3 is 16 amino acids. Unmatched junction bases numbered 5, after V lost 1 base and J lost 2 bases. CDR3 loop: CASSLGPAGATDTQYF. The CDR3 coding sequence is TGTGCCAGCAGCTTAGGTCCAGCGGGGGCCACAGATACGCAGTATTTT.

The chain has TRBV27 and TRBJ2-3; a weak D match, TRBD2 (7 bases). Between the trimmed V and J ends, which lost 5 bases and 6 bases, there was a span of 18 bases. CDR1 is MNHEY, CDR2 SMNVEV, per germline (reference sequence). This CDR3 has 15 amino acids. The CDR3 protein is CASSPIGGGPDTQYF. The CDR3 DNA follows: TGTGCCAGCAGTCCCATAGGGGGGGGCCCTGATACGCAGTATTTT.

The gene calls are TRBV7-9 and TRBJ2-7; D unclear. The CDR3 sequence is 13 residues long. Germline CDR1 and CDR2: SEHNR and FQNEAQ (reference sequence). V dropped 5 bases and J dropped 3 bases, with 11 bases sitting between them. CDR3 loop: CASSGVGYYEQYV. The DNA for the CDR3 is TGTGCCAGCAGCGGGGTCGGTTACTACGAGCAGTACGTC.

This clonotype showed up just a few times. The chain employs TRBV28 and TRBJ1-5; D remains ambiguous. CDR1 is MDHEN, CDR2 SYDVKM, per germline. The CDR3 length is 14 residues. The ends were cut back, 1 base at V and 6 bases at J, with 10 bases in the middle. The CDR3 region is CASSLYNDGQPQHF. In nucleotides, the CDR3 is TGTGCCAGCAGTTTATATAACGACGGTCAGCCCCAGCATTTT.

This clonotype was seen ten or more times. The chain links TRBV7-9 to TRBJ2-2; the match to TRBD1 covers 9 bases. Unmatched junction bases numbered 5, after V lost 2 bases and J lost 4 bases. The CDR3 contains 16 residues. The germline V gene has CDR1 SEHNR and CDR2 FQNEAQ (reference sequence). DNA for the CDR3: TGTGCCAGCAGCTTACTGGGGACAGGGTCCACCGGGGAGCTGTTTTTT. Its protein is CASSLLGTGSTGELFF.

The chain combines TRBV6-6 with TRBJ2-1; 8 nucleotides line up with TRBD1. The CDR3 spans 15 residues. V shed 0 bases and J 8 bases; nucleotides not matched to a gene: 6. From germline, CDR1 is MNHNY and CDR2 SVGAGI (reference sequence). In DNA, the CDR3 is TGTGCCAGCAGTTACTCGAAGCAGGGGGCGGATGAGCAGTTCTTC. Protein product: CASSYSKQGADEQFF.

The chain has TRBV15 and TRBJ1-2, with D possibly TRBD1 on 5 matching bases. The CDR3 extends over 13 amino acids. The germline V and J ends were trimmed by 4 bases and 5 bases, with 11 bases remaining between them. Germline V gene lookup returns CDR1 LNHNV and CDR2 YYDKDF (reference sequence). CDR3 region: CATSIGGDYGYTF. Here the CDR3 DNA reads TGTGCCACCAGCATCGGAGGGGATTATGGCTACACCTTC.

This clonotype was counted between two and nine times. The V and J genes are TRBV6-1 and TRBJ2-4; TRBD1 matches at 7 bases. V lost 2 bases, J lost 0 bases, and 13 bases stayed unmatched. The CDR3 runs 19 residues. The V gene's germline CDR1 is MNHNS and CDR2 SASEGT. The CDR3 protein is CASSEPLRSNRGAKNIQYF. Here the CDR3 DNA reads TGTGCCAGCAGTGAACCCCTCCGGAGTAACAGGGGAGCCAAAAACATTCAGTACTTC.

This chain joins TRBV6-2 or TRBV6-3 and TRBJ2-1; 8 positions agree with TRBD2. Germline trimming cut 2 bases from V and 4 bases from J; bases unmatched to any gene: 13. This CDR3 has 18 residues. Germline-derived CDR1 and CDR2 are MNHEY and SVGEGT. The CDR3 here is CASSYLFRGGTSYNEQFF. The CDR3 region has the DNA TGTGCCAGCAGTTACCTTTTTCGGGGGGGGACTTCGTACAATGAGCAGTTCTTC.

V gene TRBV12-3 or TRBV12-4 combines with J gene TRBJ2-3; D unresolved. Trimming left V 3 bases short and J 4 bases short, with 8 bases between. CDR3 size: 13 residues. For the CDR3, the DNA is TGTGCCAGCAGTTTTTCGTCCGCAGATACGCAGTATTTT. This codes for CASSFSSADTQYF.

This chain joins TRBV2 and TRBJ2-1; D is ambiguous. In germline, CDR1 is SNHLY, CDR2 FYNNEI. The germline V and J ends were trimmed by 3 bases and 0 bases, with 9 bases remaining between them. The CDR3 contains 15 residues. The CDR3: CASSELTFSYNEQFF. In nucleotides, the CDR3 is TGTGCCAGCAGTGAGTTGACATTCTCCTACAATGAGCAGTTCTTC.

Worth noting for this clonotype: The junction and the germline gene differ at one end; a read error may be behind it. This chain uses TRBV19 with TRBJ1-1; D is ambiguous. This CDR3 has 13 residues. CDR1 is LNHDA, CDR2 SQIVND, per germline (reference sequence). The CDR3 coding sequence is TGTGCCAGTAGGATAGGACGGAGCACTGAAGCTTTCTTT. Its translation: CASRIGRSTEAFF.

This clonotype was detected ten times or more. The chain employs TRBV7-2 and TRBJ1-4; D is uncertain. Trimming shortened V by 1 base and J by 4 bases, and 7 bases separated the two germline ends. This CDR3 comprises 14 residues. CDR1 and CDR2 from the germline V gene are SGHTA and FQGNSA. In DNA form, the CDR3 reads TGTGCCAGCAGCTTAGGGTTCCTTAATGAAAAACTGTTTTTT. Translated, it gives CASSLGFLNEKLFF.

In its sample, this clonotype was seen a few times. This rearrangement joins TRBV19 to TRBJ1-5; 9 bases agree with TRBD1. The CDR3 extends over 20 amino acids. V lost 7 bases and J lost 1; bases outside the gene matches: 20. Germline V lookup: CDR1 LNHDA, CDR2 SQIVND (reference sequence). The CDR3 nucleotides are TGTGCCAGTAATTCCCCCCTTGCAGGACAGGGGCTAACAAGCAATCAGCCCCAGCATTTT. The encoded protein is CASNSPLAGQGLTSNQPQHF. The full variable domain, with the rest looked up from reference TRBV19 and TRBJ1-5, is DGGITQSPKYLFRKEGQNVTLSCEQNLNHDAMYWYRQDPGQGLRLIYYSQIVNDFQKGDIAEGYSVSREKKESFPLTVTSAQKNPTAFYLCASNSPLAGQGLTSNQPQHFGDGTRLSIL.

At least ten counts were recorded for this clonotype. V is TRBV7-6 and J is TRBJ1-2, with D perhaps matching TRBD1 (6 bases). The V gene's germline CDR1 is SGHVS and CDR2 FNYEAQ. The CDR3 has 18 amino acids. V was clipped by 5 bases and J by 0 bases, with 22 bases between them. The CDR3 coding sequence is TGTGCCAGCAGCCCGTTTGAACCAGACAGGCTATCTAACTATGGCTACACCTTC. Translating it yields CASSPFEPDRLSNYGYTF.